Reported below is one TCR beta chain. Its antigen is still unknown. Repertoires were generated with immunoSEQ multiplex PCR, while TCRdb's copy carries only in-frame clones and drops some. Counted here are tens of thousands of clones, around 67% occurring once; the ten biggest clones make up about 6%. The record originates from a study of tumor-infiltrating lymphocytes in localized non-small cell lung cancer. Study-wide results and caveats: Each assay used a separate piece of the same tissue.

V gave up 1 base and J gave up 0 bases, with 10 bases separating them. The V gene's germline CDR1 is SGHTA and CDR2 FQGNSA. CDR3 size: 15 residues. The chain carries TRBV7-2 and TRBJ2-7, with D possibly being TRBD1 (5 bases). Sequenced material: lung tumor tissue. This TCR was sampled from a human donor with non-small cell lung cancer. The DNA of the CDR3 is TGTGCCAGCAGCTTAGTGGGGCAGAACTCCTACGAGCAGTACTTC. It specifies CASSLVGQNSYEQYF.